Below, one T cell receptor (beta chain) is given with its context. Its antigen is currently unknown. The sample is drawn from a study of a mutant IDH1 vaccine in newly diagnosed glioma. Study context: Once 4-6 weeks had passed after radiotherapy alone, vaccination started, or it started with temozolomide cycles. Treated patients had a mean age of about 40 years and a sex split that was roughly 62% male and about 38% female.

Study-wide findings and caveats: With respect to changes in top peripheral T cell clonotypes, pseudoprogression seemed unrelated.

Using immunoSEQ multiplex PCR, the repertoire was profiled, and TCRdb retains in-frame clones only, with some absent. The data contain around 29,000 clones, approximately 90% of them seen just once; the ten biggest clones take up more than 2.5%. Specified time point: week 5, during vaccination. Mutant IDH1 20-mer peptide, at 300 ug, made up each vaccine dose, with topical imiquimod. Germline lookup yields CDR1 MDHEN and CDR2 SYDVKM. The ends lost 5 bases at V and 8 bases at J; junction bases unmatched: 8. The CDR3 is 15 residues long. Sequencing used peripheral blood mononuclear cells (PBMCs), obtained from a glioma patient whose treatment included an IDH1 peptide vaccine. V is TRBV28 and J is TRBJ2-1; TRBD2 matches 11 bases. The origin of this receptor is a woman between 35 and 50 years old with glioma. Some clones in this sample may be carry-over from other donors' samples. The CDR3 sequence: CASSQPGLAVDEQFF. The CDR3 DNA reads TGTGCCAGCAGTCAGCCGGGACTAGCGGTGGATGAGCAGTTCTTC.